This is a list of T cell receptor beta chains from one sample in a study of cytomegalovirus exposure and HLA in healthy donors. Generated by immunoSEQ multiplex PCR, the TCRdb table keeps only in-frame clones and is missing some. This sample has roughly 260,000 clones, with 90% found just once. The sample taken for sequencing was PBMCs. Receptor source: a woman in her late teens or twenties in good health and CMV-seronegative. Each CDR3 is given with its conserved first and last residue. The D gene is left open where the match is weak. Where a row states a size, it is once, few, many or the class of an expanded clone; other rows omit it.

clone size,J gene,V gene,D gene,CDR3 DNA,CDR3 protein
.,TRBJ1-1,TRBV5-1,.,TGCGCCAGCAGACAGTCGAACACTGAAGCTTTCTTT,CASRQSNTEAFF
.,TRBJ2-3,TRBV27,.,TGTGCCAGCAGCCTAATAATGGGCAGCTTGGGCACAGATACGCAGTATTTT,CASSLIMGSLGTDTQYF
.,TRBJ2-1,TRBV4-3,TRBD1,TGCGCCAGCAGCCAAGATCAGGGACAGGGCCCCCACAATGAGCAGTTCTTC,CASSQDQGQGPHNEQFF
.,TRBJ1-2,TRBV6-6,TRBD1,TGTGCCAGCAGTTATGGACAGGGAAATGGCTACACCTTC,CASSYGQGNGYTF
.,TRBJ2-1,TRBV28,TRBD2,TGTGCCAGCTATAGCGGGGGGGCCGACTCCTACAATGAGCAGTTCTTC,CASYSGGADSYNEQFF
.,TRBJ2-5,TRBV5-1,TRBD2,TGCGCCAGCAGCTTGAAGCGGGGGGAAGAGACCCAGTACTTC,CASSLKRGEETQYF
.,TRBJ1-5,TRBV4-1,.,TGCGCCAGCAGCCAGGCTACAGGGAGCAATCAGCCCCAGCATTTT,CASSQATGSNQPQHF
.,TRBJ1-1,TRBV5-5,.,TGTGCCAGCAGCTTAGGCCACCCGGGGGCTGAAGCTTTCTTT,CASSLGHPGAEAFF
.,TRBJ1-6,TRBV5-5,.,TGTGCCAGCAGCCCCGCGGTCCATAATTCACCCCTCCACTTT,CASSPAVHNSPLHF
.,TRBJ1-6,TRBV7-2,.,TGTGCCAGCAGCTTAGGGCGGCTTATGTATAATTCACCCCTCCACTTT,CASSLGRLMYNSPLHF
.,TRBJ2-2,TRBV2,.,TGTGCCAGCAGAGCAGGATACACCGGGGAGCTGTTTTTT,CASRAGYTGELFF
.,TRBJ2-3,TRBV6-5,TRBD2,TGTGCCAGCAGACGACTAGCGGGAATCACAGATACGCAGTATTTT,CASRRLAGITDTQYF
.,TRBJ1-1,TRBV7-9,.,TGTGCCAGCAGCTTAGTTCGGGGGGCTGAAGCTTTCTTT,CASSLVRGAEAFF
.,TRBJ1-2,TRBV5-6,TRBD1,TGTGCCAGCAGCCAGGACAGGGCTAACTATGGCTACACCTTC,CASSQDRANYGYTF
.,TRBJ1-5,TRBV19,.,TGTGCCAGTAGTATTAATCCGGGTGTCCAGCCCCAGCATTTT,CASSINPGVQPQHF
.,TRBJ2-1,TRBV7-2,TRBD2,TGTGCCAGCAGACCAGATAGCGGGGGGGCCTTAGGTGAGCAGTTCTTC,CASRPDSGGALGEQFF
.,TRBJ1-1,TRBV30,.,TGTGCCTGGAGTTGGGAGGGACCGAACACTGAAGCTTTCTTT,CAWSWEGPNTEAFF
.,TRBJ1-5,TRBV7-9,.,TGTGCCAGCAGCTCAGGCGCAGGATTCAATCAGCCCCAGCATTTT,CASSSGAGFNQPQHF
.,TRBJ2-1,TRBV4-3,TRBD2,TGCGCCAGCAGCTGGAACCTTCACGGGGGGGCCAGCTATGAGCAGTTCTTC,CASSWNLHGGASYEQFF
.,TRBJ1-3,TRBV4-2,TRBD1,TGTGCCAGCAGCCTCAAGATAACGGACAGGGTCTTTGTCTGCTCTGGAAACACCATATATTTT,CASSLKITDRVFVCSGNTIYF
.,TRBJ2-5,TRBV7-2,TRBD2,TGTGCCAGCAGCAACCGACTAGCGGGGGCCTTAATCCAAGAGACCCAGTACTTC,CASSNRLAGALIQETQYF
.,TRBJ2-1,TRBV14,.,TGTGCCAGCAGCAGCTTTCTCAATGAGCAGTTCTTC,CASSSFLNEQFF
.,TRBJ2-5,TRBV4-1,TRBD2,TGCGCCAGCAGCCAAGTCAGCGGGGGGTTAGAGACCCAGTACTTC,CASSQVSGGLETQYF
.,TRBJ2-5,TRBV7-9,TRBD2,TGTGCCAGCAGCTCACTAGCGGGGGAAGAGACCCAGTACTTC,CASSSLAGEETQYF
.,TRBJ1-2,TRBV28,.,TGTGCCAGCAGTCCCCTCGGCAGGGCCTATGGCTACACCTTC,CASSPLGRAYGYTF
.,TRBJ2-3,TRBV10-3,.,TGTGCCACCGCCTATAGGGGTGGAGATACGCAGTATTTT,CATAYRGGDTQYF
.,TRBJ1-5,TRBV13,TRBD1,TGTGCCAGCAGCTTAGGGGGACAGGATAGCAATCAGCCCCAGCATTTT,CASSLGGQDSNQPQHF
.,TRBJ1-5,TRBV28,.,TGTGCCAGCAAAGAGGCAAATCAGCCCCAGCATTTT,CASKEANQPQHF
.,TRBJ1-1,TRBV7-6,TRBD1,TGTGCCAGCAGCTTAGCCCGAGGACAGGGGAGCACTGAAGCTTTCTTT,CASSLARGQGSTEAFF
.,TRBJ2-3,TRBV4-1,TRBD2,TGCGCCAGCAGCCAAGTTGTTACGACTAGCGGTGCAGATACGCAGTATTTT,CASSQVVTTSGADTQYF
.,TRBJ2-1,TRBV5-1,.,TGCGCCAGCAGCTTGGCCGGTAATGAGCAGTTCTTC,CASSLAGNEQFF
.,TRBJ1-4,TRBV4-2,.,TGTGCCAGCAGGGGGTCAGGGTGGGAAGAAAAACTGTTTTTT,CASRGSGWEEKLFF
few,TRBJ2-3,TRBV10-2,.,TGCGCCAGCAGAACCACCGAGCCGGCAGATACGCAGTATTTT,CASRTTEPADTQYF
.,TRBJ2-5,TRBV5-4,.,TGTGCCAGCGGGGACGCGGGGGCCAGAGGAGTGACCCAGTACTTC,CASGDAGARGVTQYF
.,TRBJ1-6,TRBV11-2,.,TGTGCCAGCAGCTTACTAGAAACCGGGACTGGTGAATCACCCCTCCACTTT,CASSLLETGTGESPLHF
.,TRBJ1-5,TRBV5-6,.,TGTGCCAGCAGCTCCATTCGGGATAGCAATCAGCCCCAGCATTTT,CASSSIRDSNQPQHF
.,TRBJ1-2,TRBV7-8,.,TGTGCCAGCAGCCCCGCGACTAACTATGGCTACACCTTC,CASSPATNYGYTF
.,TRBJ1-5,TRBV28,TRBD1,TGTGCCAGCAGGCTCCCAGGGACAGTTTCGAGCCAGCCCCAGCATTTT,CASRLPGTVSSQPQHF
.,TRBJ1-1,TRBV4-3,.,TGCGCCAGCAGCCAAACTCAGGGGAATGAAGCTTTCTTT,CASSQTQGNEAFF
.,TRBJ2-7,TRBV28,.,TGTGCCAGCAGTCCCTCAGACAGGACCTACGAGCAGTACTTC,CASSPSDRTYEQYF
.,TRBJ2-7,TRBV7-6,.,TGTGCCAGCAGCGCGGGACGCCTGAGTTCGTACGAGCAGTACTTC,CASSAGRLSSYEQYF
.,TRBJ1-1,TRBV7-9,TRBD1,TGTGCCAGCAGCTGGGACAGACCTGAAGCTTTCTTT,CASSWDRPEAFF
.,TRBJ2-5,TRBV18,.,TGTGCCAGCTCCAACGGGCAGGGTCCGTACTTC,CASSNGQGPYF
few,TRBJ1-4,TRBV19,TRBD1,TGTGCCAGTAGTTTCGTCCAGGGGGCTGAAAAACTGTTTTTT,CASSFVQGAEKLFF
.,TRBJ2-3,TRBV10-3,TRBD1,TGTGCCATCAGTACAGCCCTAGGACAGGGTCCAGATACGCAGTATTTT,CAISTALGQGPDTQYF
.,TRBJ1-6,TRBV25-1,TRBD1,TGTGCCAGCAGTGATCCCGGGACAGCAAATTCACCCCTCCACTTT,CASSDPGTANSPLHF
.,TRBJ1-2,TRBV19,.,TGTGCCAGTAGTGGGACGACAGGCATCTATGGCTACACCTTC,CASSGTTGIYGYTF
.,TRBJ1-6,TRBV5-1,.,TGCGCCAGCAGCTTGGGGGGCCAGGGGTCCACTTTCAATTCACCCCTCCACTTT,CASSLGGQGSTFNSPLHF